A single sample gave rise to the 14 T cell receptor beta chains below, sequenced in a study of molecular identifiers for immune sequencing clone quantification. Via MiXCR, TCRdb re-called the PCR reads, giving one row per CDR3 protein. Among 9,500 to 10,000 distinct CDR3 sequences listed, 15% to 20% were seen once. What was sequenced was naive CD8+ T cells from blood, with Jurkat cell RNA spiked in. Documented subset: FACS-sorted CD8+CD4-CCR7+CD45RA+ naive T cells. Source of these receptors: a human donor in good health. Some libraries in this study had Jurkat cell RNA spiked in.

The chain carries TRBV19 and TRBJ2-3; D not certain. There are 15 residues in the CDR3. The ends were cut back, 8 bases at V and 0 bases at J, with 15 bases in the middle. The germline V gene has CDR1 LNHDA and CDR2 SQIVND (reference sequence). The CDR3, as DNA: TGTGCCAGTCTCCCTTTTCCACCTAGCACAGATACGCAGTATTTT. Protein sequence: CASLPFPPSTDTQYF.

By sample fraction, this clonotype is medium-sized. This chain joins TRBV7-9 and TRBJ1-3; 7 bases align to TRBD1. This CDR3 region has 17 residues. V shed 4 bases, J shed 2 bases, and the junction held 11 bases outside the gene matches. Germline V gives CDR1 SEHNR, CDR2 FQNEAQ (reference sequence). CDR3 region: CASSSDRDLHPGNTIYF. The CDR3 bases are TGTGCCAGCAGCTCAGACAGGGATTTACACCCTGGAAACACCATATATTTT. The variable domain in full, with the rest retrieved from reference TRBV7-9 and TRBJ1-3, is DTGVSQNPRHKITKRGQNVTFRCDPISEHNRLYWYRQTLGQGPEFLTYFQNEAQLEKSRLLSDRFSAERPKGSFSTLEIQRTEQGDSAMYLCASSSDRDLHPGNTIYFGEGSWLTVV.

Many counts were recorded for this clonotype. The genes are TRBV5-4 and TRBJ1-2; D remains ambiguous. Trimming left V 3 bases short and J 0 bases short, with 9 bases between. The CDR3 extends over 14 amino acids. Looked up from germline, CDR1 is SGHNT and CDR2 is YYREEE (reference sequence). The CDR3 sequence: CASSSGTPNYGYTF. In DNA form, the CDR3 reads TGTGCCAGCAGCTCAGGAACCCCTAACTATGGCTACACCTTC.

This clonotype has only a few counts. A much larger clone lies one base from this, so it may be a read error. The chain recombines TRBV27 with TRBJ2-3, with D maybe TRBD1 (5 bases). From germline, CDR1 is MNHEY and CDR2 SMNVEV (reference sequence). This CDR3 contains 14 residues. CDR3 protein: CASSSIQITGTQYF. In DNA form, the CDR3 reads TGTGCCAGCAGCTCGATCCAGATCACAGGTACGCAGTATTTT.

The rearrangement links TRBV7-2 to TRBJ2-3, with D perhaps TRBD2 (5 bases). V was cut by 7 bases and J by 2 bases, with 13 bases left in between. Germline V gene sequence: CDR1 SGHTA, CDR2 FQGNSA. The CDR3 has 14 residues. Here the CDR3 reads CASTTPGDTDTQYF. In nucleotides, the CDR3 is TGTGCCAGCACCACGCCCGGGGACACAGATACGCAGTATTTT.

This clonotype is medium-sized by share. J is TRBJ2-7 and V is TRBV4-3; 8 bases fit TRBD2. CDR1 is LGHNA and CDR2 is YSLEER in the germline V gene. With 1 base clipped from V and 5 bases from J, the junction kept 13 bases outside the gene matches. The length of the CDR3 is 17 residues. CDR3 region: CASSQGTVRGGADEQYF. The CDR3 region has the DNA TGCGCCAGCAGCCAAGGGACGGTCCGGGGGGGCGCGGACGAGCAGTACTTC.

About this clonotype itself: A single base separates this from a much larger clone, so it may be a read error. This CDR3 is missing its conserved last phenylalanine or tryptophan, likely due to a read error. The chain uses TRBV30 and TRBJ2-7; 9 nucleotides match TRBD1. The CDR3 runs to 13 residues. Germline V gene sequence: CDR1 GTSNPN, CDR2 SVGIG (reference sequence). The junction had 8 bases not matched to a gene; V was cut back by 4 bases and J by 7 bases. The CDR3 coding sequence is TGTGCCTGGAATCACGGGACAGGGCAAGAGCAGTACCTC. Its translation: CAWNHGTGQEQYL.

The table lists this clonotype with many counts. The V gene is TRBV19, the J gene TRBJ1-1; D unclear. This CDR3 has 12 amino acids. The germline V gene has CDR1 LNHDA and CDR2 SQIVND (reference sequence). V was pared by 8 bases and J by 1 base, with 8 bases between. The DNA for the CDR3 is TGTGCCAGTCGGTCGGGGAACACTGAAGCTTTCTTT. Its translation is CASRSGNTEAFF.

This clonotype was detected many times. The rearrangement joins TRBV10-3 to TRBJ2-7; 9 nucleotides match TRBD1. The CDR3 is 15 amino acids. CDR1 ENHRY and CDR2 SYGVKD come from the germline V gene. Trimming at V came to 10 bases and at J to 3 bases, leaving 13 bases not matched to a gene. The CDR3 DNA reads TGTGCCAAGCAACCTAACGGGACAGGGAACTACGAGCAGTACTTC. It specifies CAKQPNGTGNYEQYF.

The J gene is TRBJ1-2, the V gene TRBV7-9; D may be TRBD1 (5 bases). The CDR3 sequence is 13 residues long. Germline CDR1 reads SEHNR; CDR2 reads FQNEAQ (reference sequence). The V end was cut by 1 base, the J end by 7 bases, with 10 bases between. The CDR3 region is CASSLEGRLGYTF. As DNA, the CDR3 is TGTGCCAGCAGCTTAGAGGGGAGGCTTGGCTACACCTTC. The complete variable domain, with remaining parts taken from reference TRBV7-9 and TRBJ1-2, reads DTGVSQNPRHKITKRGQNVTFRCDPISEHNRLYWYRQTLGQGPEFLTYFQNEAQLEKSRLLSDRFSAERPKGSFSTLEIQRTEQGDSAMYLCASSLEGRLGYTFGSGTRLTVV.

V usage is TRBV5-1 and J usage is TRBJ2-6, with D tentatively TRBD1 (6 bases). Germline V gene data show CDR1 as SGHRS and CDR2 as YFSETQ. This CDR3 is built from 16 residues. Trimming removed 2 bases from V and 0 bases from J, with 9 bases in between. The CDR3 reads CASSFTGISGANVLTF. As DNA, the CDR3 is TGCGCCAGCAGCTTTACAGGGATCTCTGGGGCCAACGTCCTGACTTTC. The whole variable domain, remainder taken from reference TRBV5-1 and TRBJ2-6, is KAGVTQTPRYLIKTRGQQVTLSCSPISGHRSVSWYQQTPGQGLQFLFEYFSETQRNKGNFPGRFSGRQFSNSRSEMNVSTLELGDSALYLCASSFTGISGANVLTFGAGSRLTVL.

V is TRBV7-9 and J is TRBJ2-1, with a weak D call TRBD2 (5 bases). CDR3 length equals 13 residues. The germline CDR1 and CDR2 sequences are SEHNR and FQNEAQ (reference sequence). V was trimmed by 1 base and J by 10 bases, leaving 11 bases between them. CDR3 nucleotides: TGTGCCAGCAGCTTAGAGTGGAGGAACGAGCAGTTCTTC. Translation gives CASSLEWRNEQFF.

This clonotype is categorized as medium-sized (0.01 to 0.1%). The chain joins TRBV4-2 to TRBJ1-5; 7 positions agree with TRBD1. V shed 1 base, J shed 0 bases, and the junction held 9 bases outside the gene matches. The CDR3 covers 18 residues. Germline V CDR1 and CDR2: LGHNA, YNFKEQ. This CDR3 reads CASSQGAPGGSSNQPQHF. In nucleotides, the CDR3 is TGTGCCAGCAGCCAAGGTGCCCCAGGGGGAAGTAGCAATCAGCCCCAGCATTTT.

This clonotype is medium-sized in the sample. The chain couples TRBV29-1 to TRBJ2-3; D unresolved. V lost 3 bases to trimming and J lost 1 base, with 26 bases between them. Germline CDR1 and CDR2: SQVTM and ANQGSEA. This CDR3 is 19 amino acids long. The CDR3 protein is CSVDHRTPGTVPRTDTQYF. In DNA, the CDR3 is TGCAGCGTTGATCACAGAACGCCTGGCACAGTCCCCCGCACAGATACGCAGTATTTT.